These 10 T cell receptor beta chains originate from one sample sequenced in a study of T cells in Graves' hyperthyroidism and ophthalmopathy. There were TCR beta CDR3 regions amplified from RNA transcripts. HTBI primers were the set used in a first-round RT-PCR of the TCR CDR3. Each CDR3 protein is one row after TCRdb ran MiXCR on the multiplex PCR reads. This sample carries some 620,000 distinct CDR3 sequences, roughly 17% of them seen once, and the ten largest clones take approximately 3.8%. The sample taken for sequencing was blood. The receptors come from a woman in her twenties or thirties with Graves' hyperthyroidism.

This clonotype was seen repeatedly, ten times or more. The chain is built from TRBV5-1 and TRBJ1-1; the match to TRBD1 covers 8 bases. CDR3 size: 16 residues. The germline CDR1 and CDR2 sequences are SGHRS and YFSETQ. J was trimmed by 0 bases and V by 4 bases; bases with no gene match: 8. CDR3 sequence (DNA): TGCGCCAGCAGCGCCGGGACAGGATCCATGAACACTGAAGCTTTCTTT. Translation gives CASSAGTGSMNTEAFF.

This clonotype was recorded at least ten times. This rearrangement joins TRBV11-1 to TRBJ2-7; maybe TRBD2 (7 bases). V dropped 5 bases and J dropped 5 bases, with 19 bases sitting between them. This CDR3 comprises 15 residues. Per the germline V gene, CDR1 is SGHAT and CDR2 is FQDESV (reference sequence). In DNA, the CDR3 is TGTGCCAGCAGCCACAAGACGGGGGGCCCCCACGAGCAGTACTTC. It encodes CASSHKTGGPHEQYF. The full variable domain, with the rest looked up from reference TRBV11-1 and TRBJ2-7, is EAEVAQSPRYKITEKSQAVAFWCDPISGHATLYWYRQILGQGPELLVQFQDESVVDDSQLPKDRFSAERLKGVDSTLKIQPAELGDSAMYLCASSHKTGGPHEQYFGPGTRLTVT.

V usage is TRBV7-6 and J usage is TRBJ2-2; maybe TRBD2 (5 bases). Germline lookup yields CDR1 SGHVS and CDR2 FNYEAQ. Trimming left V 6 bases short and J 3 bases short, with 5 bases between. This CDR3 has 12 amino acids. As DNA, the CDR3 is TGTGCCAGCAGGAGGGACACCGGGGAGCTGTTTTTT. This codes for CASRRDTGELFF.

This clonotype appeared many times. The chain is built from TRBV20-1 and TRBJ2-1, with D uncertain. Germline-derived CDR1 and CDR2 are DFQATT and SNEGSKA (reference sequence). V was shortened by 3 bases and J by 7 bases, with 19 bases between the two germline ends. The CDR3 sequence is 15 residues long. The DNA of the CDR3 is TGCAGTGCTAGCCTCCGGGCATCAGTAGGGAATGAGCAGTTCTTC. This encodes CSASLRASVGNEQFF.

This clonotype was counted between two and nine times. The rearrangement uses TRBV7-3 and TRBJ2-3; D not resolved. The CDR3 covers 15 residues. With 3 bases removed from V and 0 bases from J, the gap between germline ends came to 10 bases. Germline values: CDR1 SGHTA, CDR2 FQGTGA. The CDR3 region has the DNA TGTGCCAGCAGCTTGGCGATAACTAGCACAGATACGCAGTATTTT. It yields the protein CASSLAITSTDTQYF.

This clonotype was seen at least ten times. The CDR3, as DNA: TGTGCCAGCAGCTCCCGGACAGGGGGGGTGGATGGCTACACCTTC. This sequence encodes CASSSRTGGVDGYTF. The rearrangement links TRBV7-2 to TRBJ1-2; TRBD1 aligns across 10 bases. Germline V gene data show CDR1 as SGHTA and CDR2 as FQGNSA. The CDR3 loop spans 15 amino acids. Trimming took 4 bases from V and 6 from J; bases not matched to a gene: 8.

This clonotype turned up a few times. The genes are TRBV27 and TRBJ2-7; D is tentatively TRBD1 or TRBD2 (6 bases each). This CDR3 contains 14 residues. Germline V gene sequence: CDR1 MNHEY, CDR2 SMNVEV (reference sequence). V lost 7 bases, J lost 5 bases, and 18 bases lay in between. The CDR3 spells CASNGGPSVHEQYF. DNA for the CDR3: TGTGCCAGCAACGGGGGCCCCTCGGTCCACGAGCAGTACTTC.

V and J are TRBV15 and TRBJ2-2, with D perhaps being TRBD1 or TRBD2 (5 bases each). Germline V gene data show CDR1 as LNHNV and CDR2 as YYDKDF (reference sequence). There are 15 residues in the CDR3. V shed 1 base and J shed 5 bases, with 11 bases lying between them. The CDR3 bases are TGTGCCACCAGCAGAGGGGGGAGAGGGACCGGGGAGCTGTTTTTT. It is translated as CATSRGGRGTGELFF.

As concerns this clonotype: A read error may account for a junction end that differs from germline. This chain uses TRBV2 with TRBJ2-7, with D possibly matching TRBD2 (6 bases). Germline V gives CDR1 SNHLY, CDR2 FYNNEI. The CDR3 is 15 amino acids. The CDR3 is CASSGGEHLLYERYF. CDR3 DNA sequence: TGTGCCAGCAGTGGGGGGGAACACCTCCTCTACGAGCGGTACTTC.

This clonotype has a count of ten or more. The J gene is TRBJ2-1, the V gene TRBV27; no clear D. The germline V gene encodes CDR1 MNHEY and CDR2 SMNVEV (reference sequence). Deletions cut 3 bases from V and 9 bases from J, with 18 bases between. The CDR3 covers 15 residues. The CDR3 region has the DNA TGTGCCAGCAGTTTTTTCGGCCCATCCCCAGGTGAGCAGTTCTTC. It codes for CASSFFGPSPGEQFF.